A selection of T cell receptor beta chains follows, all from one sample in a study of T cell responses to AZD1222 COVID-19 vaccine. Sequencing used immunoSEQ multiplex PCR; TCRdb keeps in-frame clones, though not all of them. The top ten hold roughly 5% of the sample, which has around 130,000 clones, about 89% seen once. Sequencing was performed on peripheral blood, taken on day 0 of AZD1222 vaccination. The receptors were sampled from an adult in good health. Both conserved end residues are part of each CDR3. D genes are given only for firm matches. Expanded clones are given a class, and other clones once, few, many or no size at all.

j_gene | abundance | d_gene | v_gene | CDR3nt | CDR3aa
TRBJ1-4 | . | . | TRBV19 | TGTGCCAGTAGTGCACGAGGAGAAAAACTGTTTTTT | CASSARGEKLFF
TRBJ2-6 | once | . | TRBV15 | TGTGCCACCAGCAGAGATTCTCTAAGGGAAGGCTCTGGGGCCAACGTCCTGACTTTC | CATSRDSLREGSGANVLTF
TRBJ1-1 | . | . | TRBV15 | TGTGCCACCAGCAGCACCGGGGAGGTTGAAGCTTTCTTT | CATSSTGEVEAFF
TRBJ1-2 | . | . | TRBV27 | TGTGCCAGCAGTCCCGGACAGTTTAACTATGGCTACACCTTC | CASSPGQFNYGYTF
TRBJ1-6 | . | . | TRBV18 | TGTGCCAGCTCACCGACAGGTCCACCCCTCCACTTT | CASSPTGPPLHF
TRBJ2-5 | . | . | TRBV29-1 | TGCAGCGTTGACCGTATCGCTGGAGAGACCCAGTACTTC | CSVDRIAGETQYF
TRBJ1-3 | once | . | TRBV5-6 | TGTGCCAGCAGCTTGGGACGGATCTCTGGAAACACCATATATTTT | CASSLGRISGNTIYF
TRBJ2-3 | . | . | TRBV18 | TGTGCCAGCTCAGAAGACTTCTCTAGCACAGATACGCAGTATTTT | CASSEDFSSTDTQYF
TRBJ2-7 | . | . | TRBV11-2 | TGTGCCAGCAGCTTAGAGATTGGTAGTACATTCCAGCAGTACTTC | CASSLEIGSTFQQYF
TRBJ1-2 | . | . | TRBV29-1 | TGCAGCGTCACGGACAGTTTTAACTATGGCTACACCTTC | CSVTDSFNYGYTF
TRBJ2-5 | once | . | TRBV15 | TGTGCCACCAGCAGGGACGGCCAAGAGACCCAGTACTTC | CATSRDGQETQYF
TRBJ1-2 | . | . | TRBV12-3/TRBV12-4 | TGTGCCAGCTATATAACTGGAGGCTACACCTTC | CASYITGGYTF
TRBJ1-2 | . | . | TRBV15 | TGTGCCACCAGCAGAGAATACCGGATGGGTGGCTACACCTTC | CATSREYRMGGYTF
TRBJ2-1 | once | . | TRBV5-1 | TGCGCCAGCAGCTTGGACCGGCCAGACAATGAGCAGTTCTTC | CASSLDRPDNEQFF
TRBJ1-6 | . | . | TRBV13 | TGTGCCAGCAGCTTAGGGGTAAATTCACCCCTCCACTTT | CASSLGVNSPLHF
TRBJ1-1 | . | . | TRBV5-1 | TGCGCCAGCAGCACCGTCCCGAACACTGAAGCTTTCTTT | CASSTVPNTEAFF
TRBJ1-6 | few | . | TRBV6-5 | TGTGCCAGCAGTTACTTGACAGCCCCTAATTCACCCCTCCACTTT | CASSYLTAPNSPLHF
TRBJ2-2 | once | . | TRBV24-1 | TGTGCCACCAGTCGGCAGGGTTCCGGGGAGCTGTTTTTT | CATSRQGSGELFF
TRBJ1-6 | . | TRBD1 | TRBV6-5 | TGTGCCAGCAGTTACAGATGGGACAGGGGGGATTCACCCCTCCACTTT | CASSYRWDRGDSPLHF
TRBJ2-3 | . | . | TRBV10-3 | TGTGCCATCAGTGAGTCGGTTCAGGGCGGCGCAGATACGCAGTATTTT | CAISESVQGGADTQYF
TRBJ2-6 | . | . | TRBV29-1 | TGCAGCGTTGTGGGGTCCCTCTCTGGGGCCAACGTCCTGACTTTC | CSVVGSLSGANVLTF
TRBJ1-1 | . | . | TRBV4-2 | TGTGCCAGCAGCCGGGAACGGACCGAAGCTTTCTTT | CASSRERTEAFF
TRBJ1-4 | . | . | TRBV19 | TGTGCCAGTAGTATGCGAGGGAACAATGAAAAACTGTTTTTT | CASSMRGNNEKLFF
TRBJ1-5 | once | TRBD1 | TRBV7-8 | TGTGCCAGCAGCCCAGACAGGGAAGTTCAGCCCCAGCATTTT | CASSPDREVQPQHF
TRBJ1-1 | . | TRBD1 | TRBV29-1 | TGCAGCGTTGGAGGGAGGACAGGGGCTGAAGCTTTCTTT | CSVGGRTGAEAFF
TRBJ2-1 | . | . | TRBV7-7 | TGTGCTAGCAGTTTAGATCAAAGGGGCAATGAGCAGTTCTTC | CASSLDQRGNEQFF
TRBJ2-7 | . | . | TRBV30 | TGTGCCTGGAGTGTATTGACGGCTTACGAGCAGTACTTC | CAWSVLTAYEQYF
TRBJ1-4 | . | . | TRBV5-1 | TGCGCCAGCAGCTCGCAGGGCTTAACTAATGAAAAACTGTTTTTT | CASSSQGLTNEKLFF
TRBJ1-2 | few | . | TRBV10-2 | TGCGCCAGCAAGGGCAGGGGCTATGTAGGCTACACCTTC | CASKGRGYVGYTF
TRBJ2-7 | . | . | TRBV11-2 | TGTGCCAGCAGCTTAGGGGGGCACTACGAGCAGTACTTC | CASSLGGHYEQYF
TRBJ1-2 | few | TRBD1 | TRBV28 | TGTGCCAGCAGTTTTTCGGACAGGGGGGCCTATGGCTACACCTTC | CASSFSDRGAYGYTF
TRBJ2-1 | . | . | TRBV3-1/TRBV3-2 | TGTGCCAGCAGCGTCGTGGCTAACTCCAATGAGCAGTTCTTC | CASSVVANSNEQFF
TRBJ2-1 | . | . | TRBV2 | TGTGCCAGCAGGACAGGTATTAATGAGCAGTTCTTC | CASRTGINEQFF
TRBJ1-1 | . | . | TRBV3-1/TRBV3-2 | TGTGCCAGCAGCCAGGGCGTCACTGAAGCTTTCTTT | CASSQGVTEAFF
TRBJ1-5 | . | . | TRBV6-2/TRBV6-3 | TGTGCCAGCAGTTACAGGGGAGGCAATCAGCCCCAGCATTTT | CASSYRGGNQPQHF
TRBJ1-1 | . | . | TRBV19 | TGTGCCAGTGGACAACCGACTACGGAATTCATGAACACTGAAGCTTTCTTT | CASGQPTTEFMNTEAFF
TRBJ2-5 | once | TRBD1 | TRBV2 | TGTGCCAGCGCACGGGACAGGGGAGAGGAGACCCAGTACTTC | CASARDRGEETQYF
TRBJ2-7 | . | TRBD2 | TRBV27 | TGTGCCAGCAGTTCCATCCATGGGAGCGGGGGGTACTACGAGCAGTACTTC | CASSSIHGSGGYYEQYF
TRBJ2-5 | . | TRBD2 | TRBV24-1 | TGTGCCACCAGTGATTTAGGGCGGGAGAGGCCCCAGTACTTC | CATSDLGRERPQYF
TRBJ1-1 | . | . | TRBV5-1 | TGCGCCAGCAGTTCGCTGGGAGGGGAGTGGATGGCTTTCTTT | CASSSLGGEWMAFF
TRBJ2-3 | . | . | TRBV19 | TGTGCCAGTAGTATATTGGGCGCGGGGGCTATAACAGATACGCAGTATTTT | CASSILGAGAITDTQYF
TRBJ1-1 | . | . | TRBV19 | TGTGCCAGTAGTATAGGGGGGCAGGAAAAGACTGAAGCTTTCTTT | CASSIGGQEKTEAFF
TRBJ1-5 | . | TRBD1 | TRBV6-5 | TGTGCCAGCAGCGTGGGGGACAGTGGGCAGCCCCAGCATTTT | CASSVGDSGQPQHF
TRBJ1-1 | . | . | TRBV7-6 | TGTGCCAGCAGCTTTCTATCCCACCGGACGACTGAAGCTTTCTTT | CASSFLSHRTTEAFF
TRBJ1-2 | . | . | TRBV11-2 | TGTGCCAGCAGCTTAGATCTGTCCTCGGCGAGTGGCTACACCTTC | CASSLDLSSASGYTF
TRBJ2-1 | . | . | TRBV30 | TGTGCCTGGAGTGTTCGAGGAGAATACAATGAGCAGTTCTTC | CAWSVRGEYNEQFF
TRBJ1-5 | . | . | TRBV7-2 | TGTGCCAGCAGCTTAGATTTAAGTCAGCCCCAGCATTTT | CASSLDLSQPQHF
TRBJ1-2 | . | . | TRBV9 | TGTGCCAGCAGCGCGGGCTCCAGGGATTTAGATGGCTACACCTTC | CASSAGSRDLDGYTF
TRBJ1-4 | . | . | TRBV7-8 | TGTGCCAGCAGCTTAGCGCGTCCGAAACCAAATGAAAAACTGTTTTTT | CASSLARPKPNEKLFF
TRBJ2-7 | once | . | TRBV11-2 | TGTGCCAGCAGCCGAACAATGAACAGGGACTGGGACCACGAGCAGTACTTC | CASSRTMNRDWDHEQYF
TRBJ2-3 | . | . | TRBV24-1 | TGTGCCACCAGTGATTCGGGGAGGGGGTCCACAGATACGCAGTATTTT | CATSDSGRGSTDTQYF
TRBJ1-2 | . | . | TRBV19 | TGTGCCAGTAGTATAGAGGCAGGCAATAGAGGCTACACCTTC | CASSIEAGNRGYTF
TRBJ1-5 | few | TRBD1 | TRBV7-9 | TGTGCCAGCAGCACACAGGGGGACAATCAGCCCCAGCATTTT | CASSTQGDNQPQHF
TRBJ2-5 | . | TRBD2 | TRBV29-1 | TGCAGCGTGTCTGGGACTAGCGGCCAAGAGACCCAGTACTTC | CSVSGTSGQETQYF
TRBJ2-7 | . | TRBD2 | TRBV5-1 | TGCGCCAGCAGCTTAACTAGCGGGACCTACGAGCAGTACTTC | CASSLTSGTYEQYF
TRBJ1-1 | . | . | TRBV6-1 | TGTGCCAGCAGTGACGGAAATGGGGGAACTGAGGGAGCTTTCTTT | CASSDGNGGTEGAFF
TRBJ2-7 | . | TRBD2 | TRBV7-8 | TGTGCCAGCAGGAAGCGGGAGGGATCCTACGAGCAGTACTTC | CASRKREGSYEQYF
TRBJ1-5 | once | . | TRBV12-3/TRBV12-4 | TGTGCCAGCAGTTTTAATTCCGGGCAGCCCCAGCATTTT | CASSFNSGQPQHF
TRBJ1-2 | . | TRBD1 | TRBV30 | TGTGCCTGGAGTGTAGGGACAGGTCCCACCTATGGCTACACCTTC | CAWSVGTGPTYGYTF